One and the same sample provided the 26 T cell receptor beta chains below, sequenced in a study of blood T cell repertoires in COVID-19. The repertoire was sequenced with immunoSEQ multiplex PCR; TCRdb's copy has only in-frame clones and lacks some. The data contain 70,000 to 75,000 clones, around 90% of them singletons. The source material was peripheral blood. These receptors all stem from a human donor in a cohort sampled during active COVID-19.

The V and J genes are TRBV12-3 or TRBV12-4 and TRBJ1-4; TRBD1 matches at 7 bases. The V segment lost 1 base and the J segment 15 bases; nucleotides outside the gene matches: 8. The CDR3 has 13 amino acids. The CDR3 nucleotides read TGTGCCAGCAGTTTAGGCCCGGACAGGTCGTTGTTTTTT. It translates to CASSLGPDRSLFF.

This chain connects TRBV20-1 to TRBJ2-7, with a weak D call TRBD2 (5 bases). Between the trimmed V and J ends, which lost 2 bases and 7 bases, there was a span of 9 bases. Germline CDR1 is DFQATT and CDR2 is SNEGSKA (reference sequence). The CDR3 length is 11 residues. In DNA form, the CDR3 reads TGCAGTGCTAGACGCACGGGGGAGCAGTACTTC. Translated, it gives CSARRTGEQYF.

The chain links TRBV7-2 to TRBJ2-1; possible D gene TRBD2, 6 bases. This CDR3 spans 17 amino acids. Germline V gives CDR1 SGHTA, CDR2 FQGNSA. V lost 1 base and J 0 bases, leaving 13 bases between the germline ends. The CDR3 loop reads CASSLVADGSSYNEQFF. CDR3 in DNA: TGTGCCAGCAGCTTAGTCGCCGACGGGAGCTCCTACAATGAGCAGTTCTTC.

The count of this clone is one. The chain carries TRBV6-5 and TRBJ2-7; 8 bases are a match to TRBD2. Losses at the gene ends were 10 bases for V and 7 bases for J; bases not matched to a gene: 9. This CDR3 is built from 12 residues. Germline V gene lookup returns CDR1 MNHEY and CDR2 SVGAGI. For the CDR3, the DNA is TGTGCCACCCGGACGGCGGGGGGAGAGCAGTACTTC. Encoded protein: CATRTAGGEQYF.

The chain recombines TRBV15 with TRBJ2-7; TRBD1 might be the D (5 bases). The CDR3 sequence is 12 residues long. Trimming removed 3 bases at V and 6 bases at J, with 9 bases between. Germline V lookup: CDR1 LNHNV, CDR2 YYDKDF (reference sequence). The CDR3: CATSSLDTEQYF. The CDR3 DNA is TGTGCCACCAGCAGCCTGGACACCGAGCAGTACTTC.

The V gene is TRBV6-2 or TRBV6-3, the J gene TRBJ2-7; 8 bases align to TRBD2. The junction had 7 bases not matched to a gene; V was cut back by 0 bases and J by 3 bases. CDR1 is MNHEY and CDR2 is SVGEGT in the germline V gene. The CDR3 covers 16 residues. The CDR3 is CASSYSGRGGFYEQYF. In DNA form, the CDR3 reads TGTGCCAGCAGTTACTCGGGACGGGGGGGGTTCTACGAGCAGTACTTC.

V gene TRBV5-1 combines with J gene TRBJ2-6, with 7 bases fitting TRBD1. Looked up from germline, CDR1 is SGHRS and CDR2 is YFSETQ. The CDR3 is made up of 19 amino acids. V lost 4 bases, J lost 3 bases, and 16 bases stayed unmatched. The CDR3 DNA sequence: TGCGCCAGCAGCCACTCAGGGACAGACAAGAGGGGTGGGGCCAACGTCCTGACTTTC. Protein: CASSHSGTDKRGGANVLTF.

The genes are TRBV5-8 and TRBJ2-7; tentative D call: TRBD1 (6 bases). Per germline, CDR1 SGHTS and CDR2 YDEGEE. With 4 bases removed from V and 1 base from J, the gap between germline ends came to 12 bases. The length of the CDR3 is 14 residues. In DNA form, the CDR3 reads TGTGCCAGCAGCCTCCGGGACAAATCCTACGAGCAGTACTTC. Translation gives CASSLRDKSYEQYF.

This chain joins TRBV7-9 and TRBJ2-3; D might be TRBD1 (6 bases). V was shortened by 1 base and J by 2 bases, with 7 bases between the two germline ends. Germline CDR1 reads SEHNR; CDR2 reads FQNEAQ (reference sequence). There are 14 residues in the CDR3. Here the CDR3 DNA reads TGTGCCAGCAGCTTAGAGGGGGACACAGATACGCAGTATTTT. It specifies CASSLEGDTDTQYF. The full variable domain, rest sourced from reference TRBV7-9 and TRBJ2-3, is DTGVSQNPRHKITKRGQNVTFRCDPISEHNRLYWYRQTLGQGPEFLTYFQNEAQLEKSRLLSDRFSAERPKGSFSTLEIQRTEQGDSAMYLCASSLEGDTDTQYFGPGTRLTVL.

The chain couples TRBV2 to TRBJ1-4, with a weak D call TRBD1 (5 bases). The CDR3 totals 15 residues. Germline values: CDR1 SNHLY, CDR2 FYNNEI. Trimming cost V 6 bases and J 2 bases, with 13 bases left between them. CDR3 coding DNA: TGTGCCAGCAGGCAGGGTGATGCGACTAATGAAAAACTGTTTTTT. Amino acids: CASRQGDATNEKLFF.

The chain links TRBV30 to TRBJ1-2; TRBD1 matches 7 bases. Germline-derived CDR1 and CDR2 are GTSNPN and SVGIG (reference sequence). This CDR3 is 13 amino acids long. With V trimmed by 2 bases and J by 3 bases, 3 bases remained unmatched. The CDR3 DNA follows: TGTGCCTGGAGTAGGGACAGTTACTATGGCTACACCTTC. Its protein product is CAWSRDSYYGYTF. Using reference TRBV30 and TRBJ1-2 for the parts outside the CDR3, the full variable domain is SQTIHQWPATLVQPVGSPLSLECTVEGTSNPNLYWYRQAAGRGLQLLFYSVGIGQISSEVPQNLSASRPQDRQFILSSKKLLLSDSGFYLCAWSRDSYYGYTFGSGTRLTVV.

The chain has TRBV18 and TRBJ2-5, with TRBD1 as a possible D gene (6 bases). The V end was cut by 3 bases, the J end by 3 bases, with 8 bases between. This CDR3 has 13 residues. The V gene's germline CDR1 is KGHSH and CDR2 LQKENI. The CDR3: CASSPGAEETQYF. The CDR3, as DNA: TGTGCCAGCTCACCGGGGGCCGAAGAGACCCAGTACTTC.

The chain uses TRBV3-1 (or the pseudogene TRBV3-2) and TRBJ2-5; 8 nucleotides agree with TRBD2. This CDR3 is built from 13 residues. With 6 bases clipped from V and 5 bases from J, the junction kept 5 bases outside the gene matches. Per germline, CDR1 LGHDT and CDR2 YNNKEL (reference sequence). The CDR3 loop reads CASSRRGGETQYF. The CDR3 bases are TGTGCCAGCAGTCGGCGCGGGGGGGAGACCCAGTACTTC.

The chain has TRBV5-1 and TRBJ2-7, with 7 bases that match TRBD1. Germline V gene sequence: CDR1 SGHRS, CDR2 YFSETQ. J was trimmed by 0 bases and V by 3 bases; bases with no gene match: 6. The CDR3 has 15 amino acids. In DNA form, the CDR3 reads TGCGCCAGCAGCTACCTACAGGGGACCTCCTACGAGCAGTACTTC. It specifies CASSYLQGTSYEQYF.

This clone turned up a few times. The chain is built from TRBV27 and TRBJ1-2; 10 bases match TRBD1. The CDR3 is made up of 15 amino acids. Germline CDR1 MNHEY, CDR2 SMNVEV (reference sequence). V shed 5 bases, J shed 3 bases, and the junction held 6 bases outside the gene matches. CDR3 region: CASSPDRGRDYGYTF. For the CDR3, the DNA is TGTGCCAGCAGTCCCGACAGGGGGCGAGACTATGGCTACACCTTC.

The chain is built from TRBV9 and TRBJ1-6; D not resolved. Germline V gene sequence: CDR1 SGDLS, CDR2 YYNGEE. The ends were cut back, 0 bases at V and 5 bases at J, with 21 bases in the middle. The CDR3 has 19 amino acids. DNA for the CDR3: TGTGCCAGCAGCGTAGCTTATCCGGAGGAGGATAGGGATAATTCACCCCTCCACTTT. This translates into CASSVAYPEEDRDNSPLHF. The entire variable domain, with the rest obtained from reference TRBV9 and TRBJ1-6, is as follows: DSGVTQTPKHLITATGQRVTLRCSPRSGDLSVYWYQQSLDQGLQFLIQYYNGEERAKGNILERFSAQQFPDLHSELNLSSLELGDSALYFCASSVAYPEEDRDNSPLHFGNGTRLTVT.

With regard to this clone: The same CDR3 can be traced to other DNA sequences in this sample. The J gene is TRBJ1-3, the V gene TRBV5-1; D gene uncertain. The CDR3 sequence is 15 residues long. Trimming left V 4 bases short and J 0 bases short, with 11 bases between. Germline V gives CDR1 SGHRS, CDR2 YFSETQ. In DNA form, the CDR3 reads TGCGCCAGCAGCCTTGCCGCGGGCTCTGGAAACACCATATATTTT. This codes for CASSLAAGSGNTIYF. The variable domain in full, with the rest retrieved from reference TRBV5-1 and TRBJ1-3, is KAGVTQTPRYLIKTRGQQVTLSCSPISGHRSVSWYQQTPGQGLQFLFEYFSETQRNKGNFPGRFSGRQFSNSRSEMNVSTLELGDSALYLCASSLAAGSGNTIYFGEGSWLTVV.

The chain uses TRBV7-8 and TRBJ2-1; 12 nucleotides align to TRBD2. There are 19 residues in the CDR3. CDR1 is SGHVS, CDR2 FQNEAQ, per germline. V was clipped by 5 bases and J by 2 bases; unmatched bases: 13. CDR3 bases: TGTGCCAGCAGCCCAGGGGGCCCTAGCGGGAGGGGACCCTACAATGAGCAGTTCTTC. As protein: CASSPGGPSGRGPYNEQFF.

This sequence joins TRBV3-1 (or the pseudogene TRBV3-2) and TRBJ1-3, with 8 bases aligning to TRBD1. There are 16 residues in the CDR3. Germline lookup yields CDR1 LGHDT and CDR2 YNNKEL (reference sequence). After removal of 4 bases from V and 8 bases from J, the junction contained 13 bases not matched to a gene. The CDR3 DNA reads TGTGCCAGCAGCCTGTCAGGGACAGGTTGGAAAGACACCATATATTTT. It codes for CASSLSGTGWKDTIYF.

This clone occurred a few times. V is TRBV28 and J is TRBJ2-3; D is possibly TRBD1 (5 bases). V lost 5 bases and J 4 bases, leaving 16 bases between the germline ends. The V gene's germline CDR1 is MDHEN and CDR2 SYDVKM. CDR3 length: 15 residues. The CDR3 is CASSRSGVGADTQYF. CDR3 sequence (DNA): TGTGCCAGCAGTCGTTCCGGCGTAGGGGCAGATACGCAGTATTTT.

This chain links TRBV18 with TRBJ1-3; the match to TRBD1 covers 7 bases. CDR1 is KGHSH and CDR2 is LQKENI in the germline V gene. This CDR3 has 15 residues. V was clipped by 3 bases and J by 3 bases; unmatched bases: 5. The DNA of the CDR3 is TGTGCCAGCTCACCGAGGGGGCTCTATGGAAACACCATATATTTT. Its translation: CASSPRGLYGNTIYF.

This chain joins TRBV7-7 and TRBJ2-1, with unresolved D. The length of the CDR3 is 15 residues. Germline CDR1 SSHAT, CDR2 FNYEAQ (reference sequence). Between the trimmed V and J ends, which lost 5 bases and 0 bases, there was a span of 11 bases. The CDR3: CASSPTRSSYNEQFF. The CDR3 DNA is TGTGCCAGCAGCCCGACCCGGAGCTCCTACAATGAGCAGTTCTTC.

The chain links TRBV28 to TRBJ1-3, with 7 nucleotides matching TRBD1. Germline V gene sequence: CDR1 MDHEN, CDR2 SYDVKM. The CDR3 is made up of 16 amino acids. V lost 5 bases, J lost 8 bases, and 15 bases stayed unmatched. Written as DNA, the CDR3 is TGTGCCAGCAGTCCGCCCTCTGGACAGGCGGTCGACACCATATATTTT. Translation gives CASSPPSGQAVDTIYF.

This clone has more than one count but fewer than ten. The V call is TRBV14, the J call TRBJ2-5; 8 bases line up with TRBD2. Trimming took 3 bases from V and 9 from J; bases not matched to a gene: 9. The germline V gene encodes CDR1 SGHDN and CDR2 FVKESK. The CDR3 loop spans 14 amino acids. Here the CDR3 reads CASSQTGGVLSQYF. In DNA form, the CDR3 reads TGTGCCAGCAGCCAGACCGGGGGGGTATTGTCCCAGTACTTC.

The rearrangement links TRBV7-9 to TRBJ2-5; 12 bases match TRBD2. Germline V CDR1 and CDR2: SEHNR, FQNEAQ (reference sequence). V lost 4 bases to trimming and J lost 5 bases; unmatched junction nucleotides: 5. The CDR3 runs 15 residues. The CDR3 here is CASSSTSGGGETQYF. In nucleotides, the CDR3 is TGTGCCAGCAGCTCGACTAGCGGGGGAGGGGAGACCCAGTACTTC.

The V gene is TRBV5-4, the J gene TRBJ2-7; 7 bases agree with TRBD1. Per the germline V gene, CDR1 is SGHNT and CDR2 is YYREEE (reference sequence). The length of the CDR3 is 14 residues. The J segment lost 4 bases and the V segment lost 2 bases, leaving 6 bases of the junction unmatched. The CDR3 protein is CASSLDEQGYEQYF. Written as DNA, the CDR3 is TGTGCCAGCAGCTTAGATGAACAGGGGTACGAGCAGTACTTC.